Sequencing of this TCR beta chain was carried out in a study of shared T cell receptors in the human thymus. V was clipped by 1 base and J by 2 bases, with 12 bases between them. From germline, CDR1 is SNHLY and CDR2 FYNNEI. The CDR3 consists of 15 residues. Libraries were prepared by immunoSEQ multiplex PCR; TCRdb keeps only in-frame clonotypes and omits some of them. Of under 850,000 clones in the sample, roughly 90% were seen once. These data were also filed under a second study, of human thymus T cells. This second study says: The authors found apparently biased V and J gene usage in thymic and blood repertoires.

The sequence came from a boy in the first two years of life with a congenital heart defect. This chain joins TRBV2 and TRBJ2-7; tentatively, D is TRBD2 (5 bases). Specimen: thymocytes. In DNA, the CDR3 is TGTGCCAGCAGTGAAGGACTATTTGGAACCTACGAGCAGTACTTC. As protein: CASSEGLFGTYEQYF.